This T cell receptor beta chain appears in the sequencing data of a study of blood T cell repertoires in COVID-19. Looking at the study overall: COVID-19 samples collected from the United States, Italy and Spain covered acute and convalescent phases. PBMCs, B-cell-depleted T cells, or T cells provided the cDNA or gDNA that made up the material.

The CDR3 consists of 15 residues. Looked up from germline, CDR1 is SGHAT and CDR2 is FQNNGV. Germline trimming cut 3 bases from V and 7 bases from J; bases unmatched to any gene: 2. In the authors' workflow: It was from reference gene primer amplification that nucleated cell counts were estimated. TCRdb's copy holds only in-frame clones and misses some; the assay was immunoSEQ multiplex PCR. V, J and clone size derive from that table, while D and trimming were established from the DNA sequence. The profile shows about 170,000 clones, roughly 87% of them singletons. The sequenced sample consisted of peripheral blood. This sequence joins TRBV11-2 and TRBJ2-1; TRBD2 agrees at 14 bases. The source of this sequence is a woman aged 70-85 years with acute or convalescent COVID-19. The CDR3 loop reads CASSFGTSGSNEQFF. The CDR3 DNA follows: TGTGCCAGCAGCTTCGGGACTAGCGGGAGTAATGAGCAGTTCTTC.